This is a list of T cell receptor beta chains from one sample in a study of low-dose radiotherapy and immunotherapy resistance in tumors. TCRdb passed the reads through MiXCR, listing each CDR3 protein once. Found here are approximately 100,000 distinct CDR3 sequences, less than 25% of them singletons; the top ten hold approximately 4%. Sequencing was performed on PBMCs, taken after low-dose radiotherapy plus immunotherapy. The receptors originated from a male donor with prostate cancer. Each CDR3 is given without its conserved first and last residue.

>TRBV19|TRBJ1-5|11
ASSEDRNQPQH
>TRBV3-1|TRBJ1-3|13
ASSQRRFEGNTIY
>TRBV5-8|TRBJ1-1|13
ASSFTIGANTEAF
>TRBV9|TRBJ2-7|12
ASSVGSRNYEQY
>TRBV6-2/TRBV6-3|TRBJ2-7|11
ASTQGASYEQY
>TRBV18|TRBJ2-1|15
ASSRPGLAGGPNEQF
>TRBV5-1|TRBJ1-2|14
ASSLTPTGTNYGYT
>TRBV9|TRBJ1-2|12
ASSVGDGLYGYT
>TRBV7-2|TRBJ2-3|15
ASSSRTSGGAGDTQY
>TRBV6-2/TRBV6-3|TRBJ2-7|9
ASIGVGEQY
>TRBV7-2|TRBJ2-7|14
ASSPDPTGGVDEQY
>TRBV28|TRBJ2-7|12
ASSLAGITYEQY
>TRBV18|TRBJ2-5|9
ASSPKETQY
>TRBV28|TRBJ2-7|9
ASSSYYEQY
>TRBV7-6|TRBJ1-4|13
ASSLSRTENEKLF
>TRBV6-6|TRBJ1-1|11
ASSNQGRTEAF
>TRBV12-3/TRBV12-4|TRBJ2-5|14
ASSFAASGAPATQY
>TRBV5-1|TRBJ2-5|11
ASSFLPQETQY
>TRBV2|TRBJ2-3|11
ASSPLQTDTQY
>TRBV12-3/TRBV12-4|TRBJ1-1|14
ASSSAGADRSTEAF
>TRBV10-3|TRBJ1-6|12
AISEAGRDSPLH
>TRBV14|TRBJ1-5|17
ASSQADPGQGQARQPQH
>TRBV29-1|TRBJ2-5|11
SASKAGGEAQY
>TRBV2|TRBJ1-1|12
ASSEEGSATEAF
>TRBV10-2|TRBJ2-5|12
ASSDPGLRETQY
>TRBV15|TRBJ2-3|13
ATIPAGAGTDTQY
>TRBV20-1|TRBJ2-1|11
SASDDQYNEQF
>TRBV6-2/TRBV6-3|TRBJ1-1|12
ASRSTGYVAEAF
>TRBV2|TRBJ2-7|10
ASRYTGDEQY
>TRBV20-1|TRBJ2-5|11
SAPQDIQETQY
>TRBV18|TRBJ2-7|15
ASSPGFPGQGAFEQY
>TRBV29-1|TRBJ2-1|12
SVERLAGVSEQF
>TRBV25-1|TRBJ1-5|13
ASSESNGPHQPQH
>TRBV2|TRBJ2-7|13
ASSESGGYAYEQY
>TRBV7-2|TRBJ2-1|13
ASSFESGGANEQF
>TRBV23-1|TRBJ1-6|12
ASSQRDKRSPLH
>TRBV5-4|TRBJ2-3|14
ASSPRGPGSTDTQY
>TRBV5-1|TRBJ1-5|14
ASSLAGTAPGQPQH
>TRBV5-4|TRBJ1-1|12
ASRREVGDTEAF
>TRBV7-8|TRBJ2-5|11
ASSLAQGETQY
>TRBV29-1|TRBJ2-1|8
SVESLPQF
>TRBV2|TRBJ2-3|11
ASNEGSEDTQY
>TRBV27|TRBJ2-1|13
ASSRTRRHYNEQF
>TRBV27|TRBJ1-1|12
ASRLMGDNTEAF
>TRBV19|TRBJ2-3|13
ASGTSDSSTDTQY
>TRBV6-5|TRBJ1-1|15
ASSYSIGEGANTEAF
>TRBV12-3/TRBV12-4|TRBJ1-2|12
ASSRRGPQYGYT
>TRBV27|TRBJ2-7|12
ASSFSVGPYEQY
>TRBV6-5|TRBJ2-7|13
ASLSAGTGSYEQY